This TCR beta chain was obtained from a study of T cell changes during pregnancy in multiple sclerosis. J gave up 8 bases and V 3 bases, and 13 bases lay outside the gene matches. The CDR3 consists of 16 residues. The germline gives CDR1 MDHEN, CDR2 SYDVKM. The assay was immunoSEQ multiplex PCR, and TCRdb's table has in-frame clones only and misses some. The sample includes about 93,000 clones, roughly 92% of them seen just once. The receptor's source is a female donor with multiple sclerosis, enrolled in a pregnancy study. The specimen comprised peripheral blood, sampled after pregnancy. This chain joins TRBV28 and TRBJ1-2, with 9 bases aligning to TRBD1. The CDR3 sequence: CASSLWVRDRDRGYTF. The CDR3 nucleotides read TGTGCCAGCAGTTTGTGGGTCCGGGACAGGGATCGGGGCTACACCTTC.